This T cell receptor beta chain came from a study of blood T cell repertoires in COVID-19. Participants were aged about 18 to 89 years, lived in over 20 US areas, and enrolled virtually. The protocol was immunoSEQ multiplex PCR, while the TCRdb copy is restricted to in-frame clones and leaves out a portion. The sample records 120,000 to 150,000 clones, 70% to 90% being singletons. V shed 1 base and J 0 bases; nucleotides not matched to a gene: 3. CDR1 is LGHNA, CDR2 YNFKEQ, per germline. The length of the CDR3 is 17 residues. In this sample, this clone turned up once. The chain carries TRBV4-2 and TRBJ2-6, with 7 bases lining up with TRBD2. The sample was PBMCs or T cells enriched from blood (not recorded which). This clonotype was obtained from a woman aged 25-40 years with acute COVID-19. The CDR3 DNA reads as TGTGCCAGCAGCCAAGGGGGGAGGGACTCTGGGGCCAACGTCCTGACTTTC. It yields the protein CASSQGGRDSGANVLTF.